The entry below describes one T cell receptor (beta chain). Its antigen is not known. The source of the sample is a study of cytomegalovirus exposure and HLA in healthy donors. Broader study findings: Per published reports, the classifier diagnosed cytomegalovirus status with high specificity and sensitivity. Being productive about 87% or about 30% of the time was typical of most TCR beta V segments in an earlier analysis. An observed cluster of highly shared sequence variants was recorded as a likely sequencing artifact. Rarity marked most TCR sequences, yet some public TCRs occurred in many donors.

In the PCR, 60 Vbeta and 13 Jbeta primers were used. Libraries were prepared by immunoSEQ multiplex PCR; TCRdb keeps only in-frame clonotypes and omits some of them. The sample lists about 110,000 clones; over 65% were seen once. The source is a woman in her twenties or thirties in good health and CMV-seronegative. Material for sequencing was PBMCs.

CDR3 residues: CASSQDLVSGPPGTQYF. The CDR3 nucleotides are TGCGCCAGCAGCCAAGATTTAGTTAGCGGACCCCCGGGGACCCAGTACTTC. The chain couples TRBV4-1 to TRBJ2-5; D is perhaps TRBD2 (6 bases). CDR3 length: 17 residues. V shed 0 bases and J shed 7 bases, with 21 bases lying between them. CDR1 is MGHRA and CDR2 is YSYEKL in the germline V gene.